This T cell receptor (beta chain) derives from a study of T cell responses to AZD1222 COVID-19 vaccine (dated by TCRdb to about 2021). At the level of the whole study: AZD1222 recipients with second doses at about 4 weeks or about 12 weeks were pooled, because spike-specific TCR depth and breadth did not differ between schedules. A total of about 250 trial participants underwent TCR sequencing, of whom 200 to 220 had received two doses of AZD1222 and about 25 had received two doses of the MenACWY control vaccine. Trial participants were enrolled into age subgroups of 18-55, 56-69 and 70-plus years, which contained approximately 150, 28 and 58 TCR-sequenced participants, respectively.

In light of the paper, this sample's time point label describes: baseline before first vaccination. The vaccinee samples were drawn from two UK trials, COV001 and COV002, one of which was a single-blind randomized controlled phase 2/3 trial testing AZD1222 (ChAdOx1 nCoV-19) in healthy adults. Trial participant PBMC samples were collected at day 0 and day 28 after the second dose for TCRbeta chain sequencing. V and J are truncated by 6 bases and 1 base respectively, leaving an intervening sequence of 6 bases. Spanning cysteine to phenylalanine, the CDR3 consists of 12 amino acids. The sequence is cut down to CDR3 DNA, 36 bases in frame from base 1. CDR1 is given as KGHDR and CDR2 as SFDVKD, both from the germline V gene. The CDR3 regions of human TCRbeta chains were analyzed by immunosequencing. The published analysis was carried out like this. TCRs in the repertoires were matched against a reference library of SARS-CoV-2-specific TCRs that had been generated with the MIRA antigen-specificity platform. Breadth was defined as the fraction of unique TCRs that were SARS-CoV-2-associated. Depth was defined as the fraction of total T cells that were SARS-CoV-2-associated. Each spike-specific TCR was assigned to its reactive spike region and to a CD4 or CD8 class using the MIRA data. Log10-transformed breadth and depth values were compared by one-way ANOVA with Sidak's multiple comparisons tests. TCRdb retrieved this table from immuneACCESS and kept in-frame rearrangements only. Not all clones are present; in checked studies, unresolved V genes account for under half, and no reason is known for the remainder. Clone size and the V and J calls come from that table; the DNA yielded D and trimming. The sample data list 95,000 to 100,000 clones, and more than 85% of these were observed just once. About 15% of the sample is held by the ten biggest clonotypes.

A note on this clone: Its antigen specificity is not known. There are no base qualities to consult, and no much larger clone falls within one base.

General conclusions and limits of the study: A significant rise in spike-specific TCR breadth and depth was observed after two AZD1222 doses relative to day 0 and relative to MenACWY recipients. Vaccine-associated CD4 TCRs spanned the whole spike protein, with dominant responses in regions 160-218 and 743-854. The 56-69-year group was small, and its depth increase did not reach significance, likely because of low power. Nearly half of unique spike-specific TCRs reportedly recognized epitopes outside regions mutated in the B.1.351 and B.1.1.7 variants. Most participants were white British and females outnumbered males, and the authors suggested that clonal diversity may have been underestimated. Conclusions about previously exposed vaccinees are limited, since just a handful of AZD1222 recipients were seropositive for SARS-CoV-2 at baseline. Because no day 14 peak-response samples were available, the repertoires could be characterized only after the peak T cell response.

This clonotype was obtained from an adult in good health. The chain couples TRBV24-1 to TRBJ2-7; the D gene identity is not certain. Here the sequenced sample was peripheral blood, taken on day 0 of AZD1222 vaccination. CDR3 reads: CATSRGSYEQYF. The nucleotide sequence is given as TGTGCCACCAGTAGAGGATCCTACGAGCAGTACTTC.